This T cell receptor (beta chain) was found in a study of patients and donors after allogeneic stem cell transplantation. TCRdb reprocessed the RT-PCR reads via MiXCR and lists one record per CDR3 protein. The data hold 900,000 to 1,000,000 distinct CDR3 sequences, with 18% observed a single time. Germline values: CDR1 MDHEN, CDR2 SYDVKM. The CDR3 runs to 13 residues. The J segment lost 7 bases and the V segment lost 8 bases, leaving 6 bases of the junction unmatched. The rearrangement links TRBV28 to TRBJ1-5; 9 bases map to TRBD1. Sequenced sample: blood, either unsorted or a sorted T cell fraction (not recorded which). This receptor was identified in a human donor who was either an allogeneic HSCT recipient or a stem cell or donor lymphocyte infusion donor (not recorded which). It is not recorded whose cells these are; they may come from a transplant donor. The CDR3 nucleotides are TGTGCCAGCGCGGACAGGGGATACCAGCCCCAGCATTTT. Amino acid sequence: CASADRGYQPQHF.